This T cell receptor (beta chain) comes out of a study of blood T cell repertoires in COVID-19. Original handling: From reference gene primer amplification, estimates of nucleated cell counts were derived. Repertoires were generated with immunoSEQ multiplex PCR, while TCRdb's copy carries only in-frame clones and drops some. The D gene and trimming were derived from the DNA, and the V and J assignments and clone size from that table. Of a few hundred thousand clones listed, roughly 90% were seen once; the top ten hold 3%. It was during active infection that Seattle patients were enrolled and then longitudinally followed. This clonotype was sampled from a woman in her twenties or thirties with COVID-19, enrolled during active disease. Sequences were obtained from peripheral blood.

The CDR3 loop reads CAIAGVGKETQYF. CDR3 in DNA: TGTGCCATCGCGGGGGTGGGGAAGGAGACCCAGTACTTC. The chain links TRBV2 to TRBJ2-5, with 7 bases lining up with TRBD2. The CDR3 length is 13 residues. V gave up 10 bases and J gave up 5 bases; unmatched junction bases: 10. Looked up from germline, CDR1 is SNHLY and CDR2 is FYNNEI.